These T cell receptor beta chains were read from a single sample in a study of vaccination and CD4 T cells after COVID-19. In TCRdb, the PCR reads were re-called with MiXCR into one record per CDR3 protein. The sample records fewer than 9,500 distinct CDR3 sequences, around half being singletons. These receptors have no identified antigens. Sequenced material: CD4+ T cells from blood, cultured in vitro. Receptors were obtained from a human donor who had recovered from COVID-19. CDR3s include the opening cysteine and the closing phenylalanine or tryptophan. A D gene is named only where the DNA matches it firmly. Some rows mark clone size as missing; the rest say once, few, many or name a class of expanded clone.

d_call	v_call	clone_size	j_call	cdr3_nt	cdr3_aa
TRBD2	TRBV28	few	TRBJ2-2	TGTGCCACGAGGAGCGGGAGTATCGGGGAGCTGTTTTTT	CATRSGSIGELFF
-	TRBV7-3	-	TRBJ1-1	TGTGCCAGCAGCCCCACTACAGGGTCTGAAGCTTTCTTT	CASSPTTGSEAFF
-	TRBV7-9	-	TRBJ2-2	TGTGCCAGCAGCTTGGACGCCACTACCGGGGAGCTGTTTTTT	CASSLDATTGELFF
-	TRBV2	-	TRBJ1-1	TGTGCCAGCAGTGGTGAGGGTGTCACTGAAGCTTTCTTT	CASSGEGVTEAFF
-	TRBV5-1	-	TRBJ2-2	TGCGCCAGCAGCTTGGATGGGGGAAACACCGGGGAGCTGTTTTTT	CASSLDGGNTGELFF
-	TRBV6-1	few	TRBJ1-2	TGTGCCAGCGCCTTTCTATCGGAAGGTTTTGGCTACACCTTC	CASAFLSEGFGYTF
-	TRBV7-2	few	TRBJ1-1	TGTGCCAGCAGTCAGGTCGGTGAGCCCACGGCCACTGAAGCTTTCTTT	CASSQVGEPTATEAFF
-	TRBV20-1	-	TRBJ1-1	TGCAGTGCTGGTAGCGACAGCCTCACTGAAGCTTTCTTT	CSAGSDSLTEAFF
-	TRBV27	-	TRBJ2-3	TGTGCCAGCAGTTTATCGCCGCGGTCCAGCACAGATACGCAGTATTTT	CASSLSPRSSTDTQYF
-	TRBV5-4	-	TRBJ1-2	TGTGCCAGCACCCCCTTTGGGGGTAACTATGGCTACACCTTC	CASTPFGGNYGYTF
-	TRBV7-2	-	TRBJ2-2	TGTGCCAGCAGCTTAAGGTTCGGCGGGACGAACACCGGGGAGCTGTTTTTT	CASSLRFGGTNTGELFF
-	TRBV20-1	-	TRBJ2-1	TGCAGTGCTAGAGCCGATACCTACAATGAGCAGTTCTTC	CSARADTYNEQFF
-	TRBV19	-	TRBJ2-5	TGTGCCAGTAACGGGTTAGCGGCTGGGGAGACCCAGTACTTC	CASNGLAAGETQYF
-	TRBV20-1	medium-sized	TRBJ1-2	TGCAGTGCTAGCCCCGAGGACAGAGGCTATGGCTACACCTTC	CSASPEDRGYGYTF
-	TRBV6-4	-	TRBJ1-2	TGTGCCAGCAGTGTGGAGGTGGGCTATGGCTACACCTTC	CASSVEVGYGYTF
-	TRBV20-1	-	TRBJ1-1	TGCAGTGCTAGAGGATTTATGGGGACACTTTTAGGGGGAACTGAAGCTTTCTTT	CSARGFMGTLLGGTEAFF
-	TRBV2	-	TRBJ2-2	TGTGCCAGCAGTGTGAGTAGCAACACCGGGGAGCTGTTTTTT	CASSVSSNTGELFF
-	TRBV20-1	-	TRBJ1-4	TGCAGTGCTAGAGATCCTGGAGGGTTGGGGAAACTGTTTTTT	CSARDPGGLGKLFF
-	TRBV12-3/TRBV12-4	-	TRBJ2-7	TGTGCCAGCAGTTCGATAGGGCAGTCTTACGAGCAGTACTTC	CASSSIGQSYEQYF
-	TRBV7-2	-	TRBJ2-7	TGTGCCAGCAGCTTGGAGCCGGGACCTCCATACGAGCAGTACTTC	CASSLEPGPPYEQYF
-	TRBV20-1	few	TRBJ2-7	TGCAGTGCTAGGTTTGGGAGGCGCGGGTCTCACGAGCAGTACTTC	CSARFGRRGSHEQYF
-	TRBV20-1	-	TRBJ2-3	TGCAGTGCTAGAGACCCCCGTCGAGCCACAGATACGCAGTATTTT	CSARDPRRATDTQYF
-	TRBV5-6	-	TRBJ2-6	TGTGCCAGCAGCCCGGTGATAAGGGCCAACGTCCTGACTTTC	CASSPVIRANVLTF